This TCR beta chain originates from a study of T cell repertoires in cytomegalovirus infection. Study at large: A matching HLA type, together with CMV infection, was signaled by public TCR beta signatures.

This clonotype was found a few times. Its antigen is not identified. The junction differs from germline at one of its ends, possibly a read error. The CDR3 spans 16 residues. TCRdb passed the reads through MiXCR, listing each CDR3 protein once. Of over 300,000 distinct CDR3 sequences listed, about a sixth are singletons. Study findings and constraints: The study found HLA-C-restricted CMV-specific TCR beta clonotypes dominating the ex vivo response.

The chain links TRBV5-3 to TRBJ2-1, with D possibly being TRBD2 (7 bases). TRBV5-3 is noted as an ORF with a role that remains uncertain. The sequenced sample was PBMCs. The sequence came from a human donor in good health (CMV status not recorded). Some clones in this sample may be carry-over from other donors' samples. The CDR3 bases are TGTGCCAGCAGCTTGGGGGGGGGGCGTCCGGCCTATGAGCAGTTCTTC. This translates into CASSLGGGRPAYEQFF.